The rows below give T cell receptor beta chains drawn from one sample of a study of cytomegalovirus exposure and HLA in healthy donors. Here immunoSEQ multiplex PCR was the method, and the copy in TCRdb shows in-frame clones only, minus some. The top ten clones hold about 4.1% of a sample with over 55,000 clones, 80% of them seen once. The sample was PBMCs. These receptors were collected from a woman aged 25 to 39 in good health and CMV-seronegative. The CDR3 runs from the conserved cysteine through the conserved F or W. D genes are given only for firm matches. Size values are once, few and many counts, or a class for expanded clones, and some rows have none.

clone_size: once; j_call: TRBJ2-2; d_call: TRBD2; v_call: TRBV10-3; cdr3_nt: TGTGCCATTAAAACTAGCGGGGTTGCGAACACCGGGGAGCTGTTTTTT; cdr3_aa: CAIKTSGVANTGELFF
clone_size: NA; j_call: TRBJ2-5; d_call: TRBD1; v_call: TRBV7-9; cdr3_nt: TGTGCCAGCAGCGGACCCGGGACAGCCCGGGAGACCCAGTACTTC; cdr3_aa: CASSGPGTARETQYF
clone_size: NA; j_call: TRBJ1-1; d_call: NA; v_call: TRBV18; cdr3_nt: TGTGCCAGCTCACCGGACTCTGCCGAAGCTTTCTTT; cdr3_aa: CASSPDSAEAFF
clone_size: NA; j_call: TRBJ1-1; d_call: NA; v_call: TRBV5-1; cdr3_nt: TGCGCCAGCAGCCCGGGACAGAACACTGAAGCTTTCTTT; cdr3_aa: CASSPGQNTEAFF
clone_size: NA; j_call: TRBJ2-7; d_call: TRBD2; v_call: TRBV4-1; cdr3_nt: TGCGCCAGCAGCCATAGCGGGGACGAGCAGTACTTC; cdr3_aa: CASSHSGDEQYF
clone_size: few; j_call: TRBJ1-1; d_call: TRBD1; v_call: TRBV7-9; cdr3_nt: TGTGCCAGCAGCCCCGGGACAGTTGAAGCTTTCTTT; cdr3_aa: CASSPGTVEAFF
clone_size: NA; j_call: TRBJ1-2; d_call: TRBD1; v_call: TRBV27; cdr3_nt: TGTGCCAGCAGTCCCGGACAGGGCTATGGCTACACCTTC; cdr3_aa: CASSPGQGYGYTF
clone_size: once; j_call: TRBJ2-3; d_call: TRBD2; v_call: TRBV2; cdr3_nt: TGTGCCAGCAGTGAACTGGGTCTAGCGGGGCCTCCGCTGGATACGCAGTATTTT; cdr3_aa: CASSELGLAGPPLDTQYF
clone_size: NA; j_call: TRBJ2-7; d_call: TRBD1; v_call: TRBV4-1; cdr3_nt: TGCGCCAGCAGCCATGGACGACAGGGGCCCTACGAGCAGTACTTC; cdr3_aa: CASSHGRQGPYEQYF
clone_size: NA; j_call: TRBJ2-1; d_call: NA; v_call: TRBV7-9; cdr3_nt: TGTGCCAGCAGCTTAGGGTCAGGGTTGGGTGAGCAGTTCTTC; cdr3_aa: CASSLGSGLGEQFF
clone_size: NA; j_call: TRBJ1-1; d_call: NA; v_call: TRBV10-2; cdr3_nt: TGCGCCAGCAGTTTAACGGGGACTAACACTGAAGCTTTCTTT; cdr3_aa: CASSLTGTNTEAFF
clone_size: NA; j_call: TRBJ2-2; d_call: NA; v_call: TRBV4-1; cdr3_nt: TGCGCCAGCAGCCCGACCGAGGAGTCCCTCCTATATGGCGGGGAGCTGTTTTTT; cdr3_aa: CASSPTEESLLYGGELFF
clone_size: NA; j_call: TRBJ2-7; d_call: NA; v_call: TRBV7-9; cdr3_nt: TGTGCCAGCAGCTCAGCACCCCAGGGGGGCTACGAGCAGTACTTC; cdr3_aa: CASSSAPQGGYEQYF
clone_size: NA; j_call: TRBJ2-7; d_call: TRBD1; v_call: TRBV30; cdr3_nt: TGTGCCTGGAGCACCGGGACAGGGTCCTACGAGCAGTACTTC; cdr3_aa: CAWSTGTGSYEQYF
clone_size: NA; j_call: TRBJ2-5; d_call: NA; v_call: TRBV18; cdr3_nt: TGTGCCAGCTCACCGCCGGGACTTGCTGAGACCCAGTACTTC; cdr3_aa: CASSPPGLAETQYF
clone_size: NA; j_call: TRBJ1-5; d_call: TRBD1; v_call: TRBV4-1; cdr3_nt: TGCGCCAGCAGCCAAGAACAGGGGGCAGGCAATCAGCCCCAGCATTTT; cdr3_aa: CASSQEQGAGNQPQHF
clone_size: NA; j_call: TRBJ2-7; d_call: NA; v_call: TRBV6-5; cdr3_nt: TGTGCCAGCAGTTACTTTGAGGGAGTCTCCGAGCAGTACTTC; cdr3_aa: CASSYFEGVSEQYF
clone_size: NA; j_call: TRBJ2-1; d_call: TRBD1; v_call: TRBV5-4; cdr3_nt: TGTGCCAGCAGCTTGTCAACCGGGACAGGGAAGTACAATGAGCAGTTCTTC; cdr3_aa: CASSLSTGTGKYNEQFF
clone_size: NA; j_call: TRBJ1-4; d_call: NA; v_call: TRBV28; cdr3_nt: TGTGCCAGTCATCTCAGGGGATTAGAAAAACTGTTTTTT; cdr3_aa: CASHLRGLEKLFF
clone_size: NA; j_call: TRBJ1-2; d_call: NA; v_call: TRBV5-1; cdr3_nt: TGCGCCAGCAGCTTTTGGCTCCTCTATGGCTACACCTTC; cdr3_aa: CASSFWLLYGYTF
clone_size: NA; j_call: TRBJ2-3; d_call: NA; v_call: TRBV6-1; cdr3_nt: TGTGCCAGCAGTGGTGAGCGGTTAACGCAGTATTTT; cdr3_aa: CASSGERLTQYF
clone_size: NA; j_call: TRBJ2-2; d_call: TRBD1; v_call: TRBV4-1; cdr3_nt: TGCGCCAGCAGTCATTCGGGACAGGGGGCGGGGGAGCTGTTTTTT; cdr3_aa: CASSHSGQGAGELFF
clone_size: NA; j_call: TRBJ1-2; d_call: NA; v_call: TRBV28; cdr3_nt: TGTGCCAGCAGTTTGCCCCAGGGGACGCGAGGGGGCTACACCTTC; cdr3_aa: CASSLPQGTRGGYTF
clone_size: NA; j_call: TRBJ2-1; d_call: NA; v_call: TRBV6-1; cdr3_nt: TGTGCCAGCAAGGGCTTAGCGGTTAATTACAATGAGCAGTTCTTC; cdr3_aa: CASKGLAVNYNEQFF
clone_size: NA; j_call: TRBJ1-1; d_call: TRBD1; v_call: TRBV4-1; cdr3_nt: TGCGCCAGCAGCCTCGAAAAACCGGGACAGGGGACTGAAGCTTTCTTT; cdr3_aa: CASSLEKPGQGTEAFF
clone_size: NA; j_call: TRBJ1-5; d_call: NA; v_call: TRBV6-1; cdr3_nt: TGTGCCAGCAGGGGGGGATCGCCCCAGCATTTT; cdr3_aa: CASRGGSPQHF
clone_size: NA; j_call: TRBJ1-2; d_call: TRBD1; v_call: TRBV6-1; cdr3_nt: TGTGCCAGCAGTGAAAGGGTCCGGGACAGGGATGGCTACACCTTC; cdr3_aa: CASSERVRDRDGYTF
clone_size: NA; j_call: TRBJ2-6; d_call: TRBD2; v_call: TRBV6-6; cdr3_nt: TGTGCCAGCACTCTAGCGGGGTCGATGGGGGCCAACGTCCTGACTTTC; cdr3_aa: CASTLAGSMGANVLTF
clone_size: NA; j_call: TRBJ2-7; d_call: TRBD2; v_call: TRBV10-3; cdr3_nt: TGTGCCACGATTCAGCGGGGGGGGACCGAGCAGTACTTC; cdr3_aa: CATIQRGGTEQYF
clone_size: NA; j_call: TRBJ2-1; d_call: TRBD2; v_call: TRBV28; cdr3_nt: TGTGCCAGCAGATCCCCAGCGGGGGGGCCCTACAATGAGCAGTTCTTC; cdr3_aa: CASRSPAGGPYNEQFF
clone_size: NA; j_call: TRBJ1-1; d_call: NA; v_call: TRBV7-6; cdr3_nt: TGTGCCAGCAGCCGAGGGGGGAACACTGAAGCTTTCTTT; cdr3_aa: CASSRGGNTEAFF
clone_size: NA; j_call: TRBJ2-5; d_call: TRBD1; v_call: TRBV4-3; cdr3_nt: TGCGCCAGCAGCCGAGACAGGGGAGAGACCCAGTACTTC; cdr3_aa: CASSRDRGETQYF
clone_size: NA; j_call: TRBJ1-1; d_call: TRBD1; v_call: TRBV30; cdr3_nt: TGTGCCTGGAATCACGGACAGGGCACTGAAGCTTTCTTT; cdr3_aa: CAWNHGQGTEAFF
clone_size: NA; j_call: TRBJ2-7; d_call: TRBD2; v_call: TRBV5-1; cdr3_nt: TGCGCCAGCAGCTTGTCCGGGGGGGAGCAGTACTTC; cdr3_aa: CASSLSGGEQYF
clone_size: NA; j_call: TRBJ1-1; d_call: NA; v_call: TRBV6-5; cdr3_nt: TGTGCCAGCAGTTACTCCAGTATAAACACTGAAGCTTTCTTT; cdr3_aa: CASSYSSINTEAFF
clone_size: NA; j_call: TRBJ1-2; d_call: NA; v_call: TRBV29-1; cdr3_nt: TGCAGCGTTTCAGGCCGTTTTGGTGGCTACACCTTC; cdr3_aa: CSVSGRFGGYTF
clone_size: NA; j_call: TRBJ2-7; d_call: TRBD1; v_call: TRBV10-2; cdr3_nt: TGCGCCAGCGGGGGACAGGGGGCGCGGGAGCAGTACTTC; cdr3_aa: CASGGQGAREQYF
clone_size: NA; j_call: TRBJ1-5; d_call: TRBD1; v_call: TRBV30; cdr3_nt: TGTGCCTGGAGTGCAGCAGGGGGAAAGAGCAATCAGCCCCAGCATTTT; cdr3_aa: CAWSAAGGKSNQPQHF
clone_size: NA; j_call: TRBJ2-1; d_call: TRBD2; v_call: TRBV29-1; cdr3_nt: TGCAGCGTGCGGGGCACGGGACTAGCGGGACTAAAGTCCTACAATGAGCAGTTCTTC; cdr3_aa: CSVRGTGLAGLKSYNEQFF